This T cell receptor beta chain is from a study of cytomegalovirus exposure and HLA in healthy donors. Study results and limitations: On later analysis, the bulk of CMV-associated TCR beta chains appeared to be HLA-restricted. Some V segments (TRBV6-2 and TRBV6-3 among them) were excluded as indistinguishable. TCR beta sequences reportedly predicted most subjects' HLA-A and HLA-B alleles accurately.

Looked up from germline, CDR1 is ENHRY and CDR2 is SYGVKD. V lost 7 bases, J lost 6 bases, and 16 bases lay in between. The CDR3 loop spans 13 amino acids. Both 60 Vbeta primers and 13 Jbeta primers went into the PCR. Under the authors' procedure: Later, an analysis found about 83 million unique TCR beta chains, and about 10 million of these were shared. This table comes from immunoSEQ multiplex PCR, and its TCRdb copy is limited to in-frame clones, with some not included. V and J calls plus clone size are reproduced from that table; the DNA served to infer D and trimming. The table lists 180,000 or so clones, about 86% of them singletons, with approximately 0.31% in the top ten. Points on this clone: The antigen is unknown.

The sample taken for sequencing was PBMCs. The origin of this receptor is a woman aged 25-40 years in good health and CMV-seronegative. The chain recombines TRBV10-3 with TRBJ2-7; tentative D call: TRBD2 (6 bases). The CDR3 DNA reads TGTGCCATCAAAAACGGAGGGGAGGCCGAGCAGTACTTC. Protein sequence: CAIKNGGEAEQYF.